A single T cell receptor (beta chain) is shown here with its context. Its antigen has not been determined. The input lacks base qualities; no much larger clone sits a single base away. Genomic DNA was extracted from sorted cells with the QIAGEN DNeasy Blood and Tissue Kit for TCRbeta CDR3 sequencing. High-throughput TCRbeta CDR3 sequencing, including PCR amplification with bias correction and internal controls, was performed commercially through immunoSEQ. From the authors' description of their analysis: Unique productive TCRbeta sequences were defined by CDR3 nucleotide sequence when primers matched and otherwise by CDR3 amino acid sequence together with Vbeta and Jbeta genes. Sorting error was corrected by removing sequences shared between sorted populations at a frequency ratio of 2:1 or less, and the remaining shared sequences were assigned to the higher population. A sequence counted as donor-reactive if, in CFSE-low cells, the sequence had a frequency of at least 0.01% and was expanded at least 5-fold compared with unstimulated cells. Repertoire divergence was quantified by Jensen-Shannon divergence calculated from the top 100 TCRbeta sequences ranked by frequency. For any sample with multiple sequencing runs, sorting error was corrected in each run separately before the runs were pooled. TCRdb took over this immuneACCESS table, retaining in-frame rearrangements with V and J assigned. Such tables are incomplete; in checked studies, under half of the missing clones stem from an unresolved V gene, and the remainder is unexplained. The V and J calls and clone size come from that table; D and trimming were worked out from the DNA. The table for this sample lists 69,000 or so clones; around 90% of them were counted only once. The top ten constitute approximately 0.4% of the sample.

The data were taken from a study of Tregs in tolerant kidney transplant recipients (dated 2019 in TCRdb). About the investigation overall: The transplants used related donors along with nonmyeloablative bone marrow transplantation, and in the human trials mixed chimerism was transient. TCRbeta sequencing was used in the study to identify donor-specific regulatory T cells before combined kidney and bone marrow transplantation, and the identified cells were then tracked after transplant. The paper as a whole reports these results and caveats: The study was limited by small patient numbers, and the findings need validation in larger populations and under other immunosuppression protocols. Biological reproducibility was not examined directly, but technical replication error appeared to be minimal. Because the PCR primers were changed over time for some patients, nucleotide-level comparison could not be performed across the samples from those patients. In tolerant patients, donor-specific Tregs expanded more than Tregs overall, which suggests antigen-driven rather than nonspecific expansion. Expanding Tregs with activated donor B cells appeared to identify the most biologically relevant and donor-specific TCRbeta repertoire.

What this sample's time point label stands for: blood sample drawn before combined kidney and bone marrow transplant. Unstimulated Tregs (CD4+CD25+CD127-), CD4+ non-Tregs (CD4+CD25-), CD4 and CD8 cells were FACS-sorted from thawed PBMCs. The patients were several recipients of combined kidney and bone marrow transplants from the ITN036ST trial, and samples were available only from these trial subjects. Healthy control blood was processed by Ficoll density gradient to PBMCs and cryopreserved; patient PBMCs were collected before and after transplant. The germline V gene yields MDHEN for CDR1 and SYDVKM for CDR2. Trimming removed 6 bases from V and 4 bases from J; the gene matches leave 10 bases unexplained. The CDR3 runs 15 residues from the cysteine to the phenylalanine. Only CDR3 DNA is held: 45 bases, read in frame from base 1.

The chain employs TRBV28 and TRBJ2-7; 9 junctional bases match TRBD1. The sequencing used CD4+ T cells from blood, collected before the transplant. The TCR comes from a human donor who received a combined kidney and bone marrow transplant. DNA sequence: TGTGCCAGCAGAACCTCCGTGACAGGGGGATACGAGCAGTACTTC. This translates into CASRTSVTGGYEQYF.